Presented here are 28 T cell receptor beta chains from one specimen sequenced in a study of blood T cell repertoires in COVID-19. Generated by immunoSEQ multiplex PCR, the TCRdb table keeps only in-frame clones and is missing some. The sample includes around 59,000 clones, around four fifths of them seen just once. Sequencing was done on a sample of peripheral blood. All receptors come from a woman aged 45-65 years with active or convalescent COVID-19.

CDR3 region: CASSQGMAGRGYTF. The CDR3 DNA sequence: TGTGCCAGCAGTCAAGGAATGGCAGGGAGGGGCTACACCTTC. V usage is TRBV7-2 and J usage is TRBJ1-2, with a possible D match to TRBD1 (5 bases). Trimming left V 6 bases short and J 8 bases short, with 19 bases between. Germline CDR1 SGHTA, CDR2 FQGNSA. The length of the CDR3 is 14 residues.

The chain links TRBV12-5 to TRBJ2-7; D not certain. The CDR3 contains 13 residues. Germline assignment: CDR1 LGHNT and CDR2 FRNRAP. Trimming left V 1 base short and J 3 bases short, with 7 bases between. The CDR3 is CASGLGDIYEQYF. CDR3 nucleotide sequence: TGTGCTAGTGGTTTGGGAGACATCTACGAGCAGTACTTC.

The chain recombines TRBV28 with TRBJ2-6, with a possible D match to TRBD1 (5 bases). The CDR3 is made up of 17 amino acids. Germline CDR1 reads MDHEN; CDR2 reads SYDVKM. V was clipped by 1 base and J by 2 bases, with 12 bases between them. CDR3 nucleotide sequence: TGTGCCAGCAGTTTATTCAGGGTTCCTACTGGGGCCAACGTCCTGACTTTC. Residues: CASSLFRVPTGANVLTF.

In this sample, this clone turned up a few times. J is TRBJ1-1 and V is TRBV5-6; no clear D gene. CDR3 size: 13 residues. Between the trimmed V and J ends, which lost 0 bases and 11 bases, there was a span of 14 bases. The germline gives CDR1 SGHDT, CDR2 YYEEEE. CDR3 sequence: CASSLGPPEGAFF. The CDR3 coding sequence is TGTGCCAGCAGCTTGGGGCCCCCCGAGGGCGCTTTCTTT.

The J gene is TRBJ1-4, the V gene TRBV6-6; D is possibly TRBD1 (6 bases). Trimming removed 2 bases from V and 0 bases from J, with 7 bases in between. Per the germline V gene, CDR1 is MNHNY and CDR2 is SVGAGI (reference sequence). CDR3 length equals 15 residues. Here the CDR3 reads CASSYGQSTNEKLFF. The CDR3, as DNA: TGTGCCAGCAGTTACGGACAGTCAACTAATGAAAAACTGTTTTTT.

The chain couples TRBV15 to TRBJ2-4, with 7 bases that match TRBD2. The V segment lost 3 bases and the J segment 9 bases; nucleotides outside the gene matches: 11. CDR1 and CDR2 from the germline V gene are LNHNV and YYDKDF (reference sequence). This CDR3 comprises 15 residues. This chain's CDR3 is CATSREGGPNLIQYF. Written as DNA, the CDR3 is TGTGCCACCAGCAGGGAGGGAGGGCCTAACCTCATTCAGTACTTC.

In its sample, this clone was seen a few times. The V and J genes are TRBV18 and TRBJ2-1; 7 positions agree with TRBD2. Germline CDR1 reads KGHSH; CDR2 reads LQKENI. The CDR3 runs to 13 residues. V shed 3 bases and J 10 bases; nucleotides not matched to a gene: 6. For the CDR3, the DNA is TGTGCCAGCTCACCCCTTCTAGCGGAGGAGCAGTTCTTC. It yields the protein CASSPLLAEEQFF.

This clone has only a few counts. The chain joins TRBV3-1 (or the pseudogene TRBV3-2) to TRBJ2-6, with TRBD1 identical over 11 bases. The J segment lost 1 base and the V segment lost 6 bases, leaving 5 bases of the junction unmatched. CDR3 size: 17 residues. The germline gives CDR1 LGHDT, CDR2 YNNKEL (reference sequence). This chain's CDR3 is CASRKGTGGSGANVLTF. The CDR3 bases are TGTGCCAGCAGGAAGGGGACAGGGGGATCTGGGGCCAACGTCCTGACTTTC.

The chain links TRBV19 to TRBJ1-3; 7 bases are shared with TRBD1. This CDR3 is built from 14 residues. J gave up 2 bases and V 3 bases, and 1 base lay outside the gene matches. Germline V CDR1 and CDR2: LNHDA, SQIVND (reference sequence). The CDR3 reads CASSIQGAGNTIYF. CDR3 nucleotides: TGTGCCAGTAGTATCCAGGGGGCTGGAAACACCATATATTTT.

The V call is TRBV11-2, the J call TRBJ2-1; TRBD2 aligns across 9 bases. Germline V gene lookup returns CDR1 SGHAT and CDR2 FQNNGV. This CDR3 has 14 amino acids. V shed 5 bases, J shed 5 bases, and the junction held 4 bases outside the gene matches. The CDR3 sequence is CASSPSGANNEQFF. DNA for the CDR3: TGTGCCAGCAGCCCTAGCGGGGCTAACAATGAGCAGTTCTTC.

The chain couples TRBV13 to TRBJ1-1, with TRBD1 matching 8 bases. The J segment lost 10 bases and the V segment lost 4 bases, leaving 11 bases of the junction unmatched. Germline V gene lookup returns CDR1 PRHDT and CDR2 FYEKMQ (reference sequence). The CDR3 is 14 amino acids. In DNA, the CDR3 is TGTGCCAGCAGCTCCCGCAGGGGGCCCTTCGGAGCTTTCTTT. The encoded protein is CASSSRRGPFGAFF.

This chain joins TRBV14 and TRBJ1-4; D uncertain. The CDR3 contains 13 residues. V was clipped by 4 bases and J by 4 bases, with 7 bases between them. Germline V gene lookup returns CDR1 SGHDN and CDR2 FVKESK. The CDR3 sequence is CASSRSYNEKLFF. The CDR3 DNA reads as TGTGCCAGCAGCCGAAGCTATAATGAAAAACTGTTTTTT.

V usage is TRBV18 and J usage is TRBJ2-7, with D uncertain. The CDR3 spans 14 residues. CDR1 is KGHSH and CDR2 is LQKENI in the germline V gene. Trimming cost V 5 bases and J 0 bases, with 11 bases left between them. CDR3 loop: CASSKARSSYEQYF. The DNA of the CDR3 is TGTGCCAGCTCAAAAGCCCGTTCCTCCTACGAGCAGTACTTC.

The chain has TRBV4-1 and TRBJ2-5; 8 bases agree with TRBD1. The CDR3 is made up of 18 amino acids. J lost 5 bases, V lost 0 bases, and 14 bases had no gene match. Germline CDR1 and CDR2: MGHRA and YSYEKL. In DNA, the CDR3 is TGCGCCAGCAGCCAAGATATCCCCTATCTGGACAGGGCTGAGACCCAGTACTTC. Amino acid sequence: CASSQDIPYLDRAETQYF.

This clone turned up a few times. The chain carries TRBV5-1 and TRBJ1-2; D might be TRBD1 (5 bases). Germline CDR1 and CDR2: SGHRS and YFSETQ. The CDR3 has 13 residues. The V gene lost 3 bases and the J gene lost 8 bases, with 14 bases spanning the gap. CDR3 nucleotide sequence: TGCGCCAGCAGCTCGGGGGAGGTGTGGGGCTACACCTTC. Its translation: CASSSGEVWGYTF.

The rearrangement joins TRBV11-2 to TRBJ2-7; possible D gene TRBD2, 6 bases. Germline CDR1 SGHAT, CDR2 FQNNGV. The ends were cut back, 1 base at V and 7 bases at J, with 14 bases in the middle. The CDR3 totals 14 residues. The CDR3 reads CASSLVGGSEEQYF. CDR3 nucleotides: TGTGCCAGCAGCTTAGTTGGGGGGTCGGAGGAGCAGTACTTC.

This rearrangement joins TRBV29-1 to TRBJ1-1, with D maybe TRBD1 (5 bases). This CDR3 is 13 amino acids long. The ends were cut back, 4 bases at V and 5 bases at J, with 14 bases in the middle. Germline CDR1 SQVTM, CDR2 ANQGSEA. CDR3 loop: CSVVGEGKTEAFF. The CDR3, as DNA: TGCAGCGTTGTAGGGGAGGGAAAGACTGAAGCTTTCTTT.

This clone has just one count. This rearrangement joins TRBV13 to TRBJ1-1; D ambiguous. From germline, CDR1 is PRHDT and CDR2 FYEKMQ (reference sequence). This CDR3 is 13 amino acids long. With 1 base removed from V and 1 base from J, the gap between germline ends came to 4 bases. DNA of the CDR3: TGTGCCAGCAGCTTAGAAGCGAACACTGAAGCTTTCTTT. Protein: CASSLEANTEAFF.

The chain has TRBV30 and TRBJ2-7; D uncertain. CDR3 length: 13 residues. Trimming pared 4 bases from V and 2 bases from J, leaving 12 bases between. Germline lookup yields CDR1 GTSNPN and CDR2 SVGIG (reference sequence). DNA of the CDR3: TGTGCCTGGAACCCAGGTGAACCCTACGAGCAGTACTTC. This sequence encodes CAWNPGEPYEQYF.

The CDR3 coding sequence is TGCAGTGCCCACGGGGGAGGCACCATATATTTT. As protein: CSAHGGGTIYF. This chain links TRBV20-1 with TRBJ1-3, with TRBD1 as a possible D gene (5 bases). The germline V gene encodes CDR1 DFQATT and CDR2 SNEGSKA (reference sequence). The CDR3 is made up of 11 amino acids. Trimming took 6 bases from V and 9 from J, leaving 12 bases between them.

This clone was recorded a few times. Other nucleotide sequences in the sample specify the same CDR3. V gene TRBV3-1 (or the pseudogene TRBV3-2) combines with J gene TRBJ2-7; no reliable D call. The CDR3 totals 14 residues. Trimming pared 0 bases from V and 3 bases from J, leaving 9 bases between. Germline V gene lookup returns CDR1 LGHDT and CDR2 YNNKEL (reference sequence). CDR3 DNA: TGTGCCAGCAGCCAAGATCCCCTCAGCTACGAGCAGTACTTC. It specifies CASSQDPLSYEQYF.

The rearrangement links TRBV18 to TRBJ2-2; 7 positions agree with TRBD1. The junction had 11 bases not matched to a gene; V was cut back by 4 bases and J by 0 bases. This CDR3 is built from 18 residues. Per germline, CDR1 KGHSH and CDR2 LQKENI. This chain's CDR3 is CASSLQLPGTANTGELFF. Here the CDR3 DNA reads TGTGCCAGCTCACTACAGCTCCCCGGGACAGCGAACACCGGGGAGCTGTTTTTT.

The rearrangement links TRBV7-8 to TRBJ2-3; D unclear. CDR1 and CDR2 from the germline V gene are SGHVS and FQNEAQ. This CDR3 is built from 13 residues. Trimming removed 7 bases from V and 2 bases from J, with 10 bases in between. CDR3 DNA: TGTGCCAGCACCCCCGGTACCACAGATACGCAGTATTTT. It translates to CASTPGTTDTQYF.

The V call is TRBV4-1, the J call TRBJ1-1; D may be TRBD1 (5 bases). The CDR3 spans 16 residues. V was shortened by 2 bases and J by 4 bases, with 17 bases between the two germline ends. Germline V gives CDR1 MGHRA, CDR2 YSYEKL. The CDR3 reads CASSQLLFGQGTEAFF. CDR3 in DNA: TGCGCCAGCAGCCAACTTTTGTTTGGGCAGGGCACTGAAGCTTTCTTT.

The chain recombines TRBV11-3 with TRBJ2-5; TRBD2 aligns across 9 bases. This CDR3 is 16 amino acids long. Germline-derived CDR1 and CDR2 are SGHNT and YENEEA. The V gene end was trimmed by 3 bases and the J gene end by 5 bases; junction bases not matched to a gene: 10. The CDR3 nucleotides read TGTGCCAGCAGCTTGGGGCTCGCGGGAGGGCCGGAGACCCAGTACTTC. It encodes CASSLGLAGGPETQYF.

The chain recombines TRBV7-2 with TRBJ2-7, with D unclear. The CDR3 length is 13 residues. The germline gives CDR1 SGHTA, CDR2 FQGNSA. The V end lost 1 base, the J end lost 4 bases, and 8 bases lay between the germline ends. The CDR3 sequence: CASSLGPLYEQYF. The CDR3 nucleotides are TGTGCCAGCAGCTTAGGCCCGCTATACGAGCAGTACTTC.

CDR3: CASSPLPEKLFF. In nucleotides, the CDR3 is TGTGCCAGCAGCCCCCTCCCCGAAAAACTGTTTTTT. The rearrangement links TRBV7-9 to TRBJ1-4; D is ambiguous. This CDR3 is 12 amino acids long. Per germline, CDR1 SEHNR and CDR2 FQNEAQ (reference sequence). The V end lost 5 bases, the J end lost 8 bases, and 9 bases lay between the germline ends.

CDR3 protein: CASTLGQPNTQYF. CDR3 DNA: TGTGCCAGCACCTTGGGACAGCCGAATACGCAGTATTTT. The chain uses TRBV7-9 and TRBJ2-3, with TRBD1 identical over 7 bases. Germline values: CDR1 SEHNR, CDR2 FQNEAQ (reference sequence). The V segment lost 7 bases and the J segment 7 bases; nucleotides outside the gene matches: 8. CDR3 length: 13 residues.